This T cell receptor beta chain was recovered during a study of T-cell memory formation after mild COVID-19. TCR alpha and TCR beta cDNA libraries with sample barcodes and UMIs came from 5'RACE using constant-segment primers. TCRdb reprocessed the 5' RACE reads via MiXCR and lists one record per CDR3 protein. This sample has roughly 250,000 distinct CDR3 sequences, with 16% found just once. Sequences were obtained from PBMCs or a T cell subset sorted from them (not recorded which). This TCR came from a man aged 18 to 29 who had mild COVID-19 (a few samples of this study predate the infection). Cell type and time point are not known.

The CDR3 is CASSQPTDWDEQFF. In DNA, the CDR3 is TGTGCCAGCAGCCAACCGACAGACTGGGATGAGCAGTTCTTC. The chain couples TRBV7-9 to TRBJ2-1; possibly TRBD1 for D (5 bases). The ends were cut back, 5 bases at V and 8 bases at J, with 16 bases in the middle. The CDR3 has 14 residues. Germline CDR1 reads SEHNR; CDR2 reads FQNEAQ (reference sequence).